This TCR beta chain was identified during a study of radiotherapy plus CTLA-4 blockade in lung cancer. Study information: Disease control was achieved by 31% of patients, and objective responses by about 19%.

The repertoire was sequenced with immunoSEQ multiplex PCR; TCRdb's copy has only in-frame clones and lacks some. The sample holds 65,000 to 90,000 clones, around 90% seen once. Germline CDR1 is KGHSH and CDR2 is LQKENI. The CDR3 has 15 residues. J was trimmed by 2 bases and V by 2 bases; bases with no gene match: 3. In chemo-refractory metastatic non-small-cell lung cancer, patients got ipilimumab CTLA-4 blockade together with focal radiation. General observations from the study: In blood, tumor-derived TCR clones expanded after radiotherapy plus ipilimumab. Interferon-beta, together with early blood T cell clone dynamics, reportedly best predicted response.

Remarks on this clone: Its antigen is unidentified.

The sequence came from a human donor with non-small cell lung cancer that progressed on radiotherapy plus ipilimumab. This rearrangement joins TRBV18 to TRBJ2-5, with 9 bases aligning to TRBD1. This specimen was peripheral blood, taken from a patient treated with radiotherapy plus ipilimumab. CDR3 bases: TGTGCCAGCTCACCATACAGGGGGCCGCAAGAGACCCAGTACTTC. Amino acid sequence: CASSPYRGPQETQYF.